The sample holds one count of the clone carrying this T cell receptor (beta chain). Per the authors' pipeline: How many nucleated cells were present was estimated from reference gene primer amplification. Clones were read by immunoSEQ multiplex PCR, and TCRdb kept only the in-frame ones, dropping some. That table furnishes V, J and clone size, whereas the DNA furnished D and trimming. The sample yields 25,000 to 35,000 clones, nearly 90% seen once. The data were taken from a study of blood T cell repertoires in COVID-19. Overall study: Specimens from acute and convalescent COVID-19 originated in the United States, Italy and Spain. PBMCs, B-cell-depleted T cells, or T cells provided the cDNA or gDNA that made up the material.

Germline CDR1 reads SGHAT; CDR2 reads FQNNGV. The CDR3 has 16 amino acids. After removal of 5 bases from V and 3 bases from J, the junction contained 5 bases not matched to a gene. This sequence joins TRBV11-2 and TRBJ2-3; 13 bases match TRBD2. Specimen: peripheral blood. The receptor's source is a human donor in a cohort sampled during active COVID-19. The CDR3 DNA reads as TGTGCCAGCAGCGAACGGACTAGCGGGGGAACAGATACGCAGTATTTT. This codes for CASSERTSGGTDTQYF. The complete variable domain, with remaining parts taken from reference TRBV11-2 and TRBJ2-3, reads EAGVAQSPRYKIIEKRQSVAFWCNPISGHATLYWYQQILGQGPKLLIQFQNNGVVDDSQLPKDRFSAERLKGVDSTLKIQPAKLEDSAVYLCASSERTSGGTDTQYFGPGTRLTVL.